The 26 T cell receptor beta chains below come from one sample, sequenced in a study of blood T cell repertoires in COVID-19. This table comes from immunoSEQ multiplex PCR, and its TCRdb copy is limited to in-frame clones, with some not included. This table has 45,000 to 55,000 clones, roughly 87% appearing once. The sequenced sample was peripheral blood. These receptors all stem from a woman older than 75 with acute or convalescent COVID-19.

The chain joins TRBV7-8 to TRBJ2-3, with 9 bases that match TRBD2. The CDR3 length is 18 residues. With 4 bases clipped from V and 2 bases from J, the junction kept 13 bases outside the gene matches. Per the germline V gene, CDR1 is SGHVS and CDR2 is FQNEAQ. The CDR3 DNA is TGTGCCAGCAGCTCCACCCCCTTAGCGGGGGACCTCACAGATACGCAGTATTTT. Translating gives CASSSTPLAGDLTDTQYF. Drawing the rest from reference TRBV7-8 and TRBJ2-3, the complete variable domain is GAGVSQSPRYKVAKRGQDVALRCDPISGHVSLFWYQQALGQGPEFLTYFQNEAQLDKSGLPSDRFFAERPEGSVSTLKIQRTQQEDSAVYLCASSSTPLAGDLTDTQYFGPGTRLTVL.

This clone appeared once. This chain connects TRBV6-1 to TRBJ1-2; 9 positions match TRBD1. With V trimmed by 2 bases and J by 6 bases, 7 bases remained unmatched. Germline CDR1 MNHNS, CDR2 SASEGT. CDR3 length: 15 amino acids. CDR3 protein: CASSERRTGVDGYTF. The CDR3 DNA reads TGTGCCAGCAGTGAACGGAGGACAGGGGTTGATGGCTACACCTTC.

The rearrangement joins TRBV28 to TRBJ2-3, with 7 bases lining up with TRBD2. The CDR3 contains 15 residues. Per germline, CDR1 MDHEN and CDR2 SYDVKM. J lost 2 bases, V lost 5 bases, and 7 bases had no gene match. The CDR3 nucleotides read TGTGCCAGCAGTGGGACGGGACTAAACACAGATACGCAGTATTTT. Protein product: CASSGTGLNTDTQYF.

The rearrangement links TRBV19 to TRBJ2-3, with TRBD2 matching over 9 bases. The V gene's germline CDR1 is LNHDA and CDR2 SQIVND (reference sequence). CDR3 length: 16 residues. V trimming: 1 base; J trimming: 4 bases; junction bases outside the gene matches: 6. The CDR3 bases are TGTGCCAGTAGTATAGCCCTAGCGGGGACGTCAGATACGCAGTATTTT. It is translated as CASSIALAGTSDTQYF.

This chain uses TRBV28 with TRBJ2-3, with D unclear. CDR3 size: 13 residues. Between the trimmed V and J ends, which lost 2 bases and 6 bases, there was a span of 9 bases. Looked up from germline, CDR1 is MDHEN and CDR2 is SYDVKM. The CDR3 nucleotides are TGTGCCAGCAGTTTAATACTCGCGGATACGCAGTATTTT. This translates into CASSLILADTQYF.

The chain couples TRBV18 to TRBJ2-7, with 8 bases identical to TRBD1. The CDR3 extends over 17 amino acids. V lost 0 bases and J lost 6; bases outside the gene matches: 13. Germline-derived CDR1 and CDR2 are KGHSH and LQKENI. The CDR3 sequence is CASSPPNSRTGWVEQYF. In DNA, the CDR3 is TGTGCCAGCTCACCACCTAACAGCCGGACAGGGTGGGTCGAGCAGTACTTC. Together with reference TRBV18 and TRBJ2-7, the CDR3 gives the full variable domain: NAGVMQNPRHLVRRRGQEARLRCSPMKGHSHVYWYRQLPEEGLKFMVYLQKENIIDESGMPKERFSAEFPKEGPSILRIQQVVRGDSAAYFCASSPPNSRTGWVEQYFGPGTRLTVT.

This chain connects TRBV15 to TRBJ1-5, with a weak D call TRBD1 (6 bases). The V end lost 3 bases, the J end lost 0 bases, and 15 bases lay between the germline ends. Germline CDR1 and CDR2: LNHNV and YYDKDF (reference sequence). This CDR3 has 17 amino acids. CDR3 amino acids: CATSSLGQLNSNQPQHF. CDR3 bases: TGTGCCACCAGCAGCCTCGGACAGCTTAATAGCAATCAGCCCCAGCATTTT. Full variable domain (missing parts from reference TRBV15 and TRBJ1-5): DAMVIQNPRYQVTQFGKPVTLSCSQTLNHNVMYWYQQKSSQAPKLLFHYYDKDFNNEADTPDNFQSRRPNTSFCFLDIRSPGLGDTAMYLCATSSLGQLNSNQPQHFGDGTRLSIL.

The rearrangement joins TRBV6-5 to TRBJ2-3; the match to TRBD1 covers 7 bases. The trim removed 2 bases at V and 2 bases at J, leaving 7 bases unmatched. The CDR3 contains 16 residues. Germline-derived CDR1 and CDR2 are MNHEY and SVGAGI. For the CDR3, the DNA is TGTGCCAGCAGTTACGGGCCGGGACAGTTCACAGATACGCAGTATTTT. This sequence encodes CASSYGPGQFTDTQYF.

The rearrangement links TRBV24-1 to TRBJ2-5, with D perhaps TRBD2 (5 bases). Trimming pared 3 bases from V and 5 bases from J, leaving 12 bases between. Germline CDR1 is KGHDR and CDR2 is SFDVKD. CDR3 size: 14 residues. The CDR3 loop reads CATSDPQRLETQYF. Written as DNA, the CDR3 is TGTGCCACCAGTGATCCACAGCGGTTGGAGACCCAGTACTTC.

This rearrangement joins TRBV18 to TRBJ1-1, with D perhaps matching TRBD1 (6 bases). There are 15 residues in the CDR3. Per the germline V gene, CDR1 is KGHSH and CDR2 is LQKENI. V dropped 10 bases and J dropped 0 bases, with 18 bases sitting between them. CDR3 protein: CATAPGASMNTEAFF. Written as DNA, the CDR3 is TGTGCCACCGCACCAGGGGCCTCCATGAACACTGAAGCTTTCTTT.

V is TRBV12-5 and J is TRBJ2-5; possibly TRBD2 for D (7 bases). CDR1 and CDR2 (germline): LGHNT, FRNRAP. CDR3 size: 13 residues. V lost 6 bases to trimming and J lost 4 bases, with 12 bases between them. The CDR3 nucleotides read TGTGCTAGTGGCCCTGGGGGGGCAGAGACCCAGTACTTC. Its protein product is CASGPGGAETQYF.

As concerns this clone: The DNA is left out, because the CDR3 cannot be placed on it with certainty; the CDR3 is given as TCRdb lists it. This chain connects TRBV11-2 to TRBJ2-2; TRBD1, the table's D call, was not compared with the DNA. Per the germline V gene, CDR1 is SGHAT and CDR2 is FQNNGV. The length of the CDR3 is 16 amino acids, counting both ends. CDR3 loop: CASSLHPGFGAGELFF.

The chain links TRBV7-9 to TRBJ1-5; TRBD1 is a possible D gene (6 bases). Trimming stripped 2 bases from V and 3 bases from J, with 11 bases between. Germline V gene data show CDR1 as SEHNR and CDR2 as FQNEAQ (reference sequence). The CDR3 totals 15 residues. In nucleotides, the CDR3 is TGTGCCAGCAGCTTATCCGGACAGAACAATCAGCCCCAGCATTTT. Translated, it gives CASSLSGQNNQPQHF.

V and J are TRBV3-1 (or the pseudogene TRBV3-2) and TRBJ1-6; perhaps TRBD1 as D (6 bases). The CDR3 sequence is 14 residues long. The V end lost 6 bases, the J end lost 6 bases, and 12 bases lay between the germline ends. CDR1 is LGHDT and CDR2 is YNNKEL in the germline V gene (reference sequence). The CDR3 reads CASRPGQFNSPLHF. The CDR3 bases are TGTGCCAGCAGACCCGGACAGTTTAATTCACCCCTCCACTTT.

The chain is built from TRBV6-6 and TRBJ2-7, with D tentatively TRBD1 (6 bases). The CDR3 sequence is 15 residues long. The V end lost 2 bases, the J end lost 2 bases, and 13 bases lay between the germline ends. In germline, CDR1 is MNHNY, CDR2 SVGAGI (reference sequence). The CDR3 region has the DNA TGTGCCAGCAGTTACCAACAGGGTACACCCTACGAGCAGTACGTC. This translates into CASSYQQGTPYEQYV.

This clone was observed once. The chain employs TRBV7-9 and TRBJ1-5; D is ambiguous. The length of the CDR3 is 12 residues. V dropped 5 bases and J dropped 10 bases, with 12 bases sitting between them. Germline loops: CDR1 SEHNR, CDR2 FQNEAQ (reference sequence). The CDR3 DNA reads TGTGCCAGCAGCGGCGGGGTTGGCCCCCAGCATTTT. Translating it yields CASSGGVGPQHF.

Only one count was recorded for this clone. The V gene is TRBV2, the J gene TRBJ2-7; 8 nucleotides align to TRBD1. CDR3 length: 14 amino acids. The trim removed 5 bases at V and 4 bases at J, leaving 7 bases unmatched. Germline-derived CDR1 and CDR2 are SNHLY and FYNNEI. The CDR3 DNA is TGTGCCAGCAGTCTGGACAGGGACATGTACGAGCAGTACTTC. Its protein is CASSLDRDMYEQYF.

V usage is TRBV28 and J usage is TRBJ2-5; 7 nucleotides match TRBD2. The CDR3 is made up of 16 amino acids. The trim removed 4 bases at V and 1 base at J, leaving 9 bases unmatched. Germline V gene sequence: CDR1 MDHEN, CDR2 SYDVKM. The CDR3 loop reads CASSSPPLAAQETQYF. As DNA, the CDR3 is TGTGCCAGCAGTTCCCCCCCCCTAGCGGCCCAAGAGACCCAGTACTTC.

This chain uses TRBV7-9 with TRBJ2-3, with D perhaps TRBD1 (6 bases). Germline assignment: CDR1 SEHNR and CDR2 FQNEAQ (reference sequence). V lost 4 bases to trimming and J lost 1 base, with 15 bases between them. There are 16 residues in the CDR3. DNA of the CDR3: TGTGCCAGCAGCTCACTACAGGGTCGGGGCACAGATACGCAGTATTTT. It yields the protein CASSSLQGRGTDTQYF.

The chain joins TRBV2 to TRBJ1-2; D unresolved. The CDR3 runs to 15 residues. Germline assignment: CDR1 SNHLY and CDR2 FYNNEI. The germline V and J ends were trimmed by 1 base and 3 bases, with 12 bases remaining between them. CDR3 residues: CASSEEAGQYYGYTF. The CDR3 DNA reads TGTGCCAGCAGTGAAGAAGCGGGTCAGTACTATGGCTACACCTTC. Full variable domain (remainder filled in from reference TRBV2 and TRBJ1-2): EPEVTQTPSHQVTQMGQEVILRCVPISNHLYFYWYRQILGQKVEFLVSFYNNEISEKSEIFDDQFSVERPDGSNFTLKIRSTKLEDSAMYFCASSEEAGQYYGYTFGSGTRLTVV.

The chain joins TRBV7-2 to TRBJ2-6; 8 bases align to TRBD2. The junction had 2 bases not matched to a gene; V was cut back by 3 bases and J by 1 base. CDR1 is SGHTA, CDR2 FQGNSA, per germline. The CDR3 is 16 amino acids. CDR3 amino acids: CASSFRGGSGANVLTF. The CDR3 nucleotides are TGTGCCAGCAGCTTTCGGGGGGGTTCTGGGGCCAACGTCCTGACTTTC.

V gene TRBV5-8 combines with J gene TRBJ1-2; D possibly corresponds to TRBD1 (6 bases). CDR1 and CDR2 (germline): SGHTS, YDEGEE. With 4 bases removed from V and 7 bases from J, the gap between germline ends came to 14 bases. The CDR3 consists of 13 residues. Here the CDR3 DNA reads TGTGCCAGCAGCCCGACAGGTTTCGCTGGCTACACCTTC. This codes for CASSPTGFAGYTF.

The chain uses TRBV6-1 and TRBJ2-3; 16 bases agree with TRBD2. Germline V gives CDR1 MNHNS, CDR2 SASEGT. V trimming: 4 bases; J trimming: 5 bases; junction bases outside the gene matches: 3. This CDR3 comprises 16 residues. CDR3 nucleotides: TGTGCCAGCAGTGCGGGACTAGCGGGGGGGGTAGATACGCAGTATTTT. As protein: CASSAGLAGGVDTQYF.

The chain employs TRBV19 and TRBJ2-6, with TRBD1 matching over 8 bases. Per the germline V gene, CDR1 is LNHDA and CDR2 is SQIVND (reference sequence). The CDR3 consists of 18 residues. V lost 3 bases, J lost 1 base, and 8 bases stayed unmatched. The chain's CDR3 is CASSITDRGKSGANVLTF. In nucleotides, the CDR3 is TGTGCCAGTAGTATTACTGACAGGGGTAAGTCTGGGGCCAACGTCCTGACTTTC. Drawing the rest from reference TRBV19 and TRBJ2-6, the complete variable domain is DGGITQSPKYLFRKEGQNVTLSCEQNLNHDAMYWYRQDPGQGLRLIYYSQIVNDFQKGDIAEGYSVSREKKESFPLTVTSAQKNPTAFYLCASSITDRGKSGANVLTFGAGSRLTVL.

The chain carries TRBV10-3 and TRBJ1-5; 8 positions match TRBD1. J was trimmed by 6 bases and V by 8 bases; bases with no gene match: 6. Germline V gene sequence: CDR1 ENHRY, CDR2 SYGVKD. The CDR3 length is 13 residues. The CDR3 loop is CAIQDRVGQPQHF. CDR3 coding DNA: TGTGCCATCCAGGACAGGGTTGGTCAGCCCCAGCATTTT.

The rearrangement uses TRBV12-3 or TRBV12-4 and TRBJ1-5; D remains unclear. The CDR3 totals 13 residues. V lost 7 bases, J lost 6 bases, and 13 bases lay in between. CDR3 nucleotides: TGTGCCAGCACCCCCGGGGAGGCTCAGCCCCAGCATTTT. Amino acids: CASTPGEAQPQHF.